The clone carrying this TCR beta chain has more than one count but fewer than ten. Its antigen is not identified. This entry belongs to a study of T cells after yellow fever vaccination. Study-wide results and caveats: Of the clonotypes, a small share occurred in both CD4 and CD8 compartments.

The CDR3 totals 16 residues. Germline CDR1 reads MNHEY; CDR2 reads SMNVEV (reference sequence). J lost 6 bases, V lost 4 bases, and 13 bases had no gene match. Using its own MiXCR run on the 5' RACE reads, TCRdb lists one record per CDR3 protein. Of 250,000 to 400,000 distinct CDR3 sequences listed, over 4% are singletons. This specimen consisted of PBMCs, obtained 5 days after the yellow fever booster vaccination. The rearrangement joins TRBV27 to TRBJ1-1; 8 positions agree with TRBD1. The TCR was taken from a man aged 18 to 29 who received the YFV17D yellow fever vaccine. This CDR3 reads CASSYWGRTGSPEAFF. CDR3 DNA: TGTGCCAGCAGTTATTGGGGGCGGACAGGGTCTCCTGAAGCTTTCTTT.